Listed below are T cell receptor beta chains from one sample, sequenced in a study of shared clonotypes between healthy human individuals. Here immunoSEQ multiplex PCR was the method, and the copy in TCRdb shows in-frame clones only, minus some. The sample yields about 2.5 million clones, around 90% seen once. The sequenced sample was naive CD4+ T cells from PBMCs. The receptors were sampled from a man aged 18 to 30 in good health. Some clones in this sample may be carry-over from other donors' samples. The CDR3 runs from the conserved cysteine through the conserved F or W. D genes are given only for firm matches. Some rows mark clone size as missing; the rest say once, few, many or name a class of expanded clone.

j_call d_call v_call clone_size cdr3_nt cdr3_aa
TRBJ2-3 - TRBV4-1 - TGCGCCAGCAGCCAAGATGAGGGCATAGCGGACTTCACAGATACGCAGTATTTT CASSQDEGIADFTDTQYF
TRBJ1-2 - TRBV29-1 - TGCAGCGTTGTACAGGGCTCAGACTATGGCTACACCTTC CSVVQGSDYGYTF
TRBJ1-2 - TRBV28 - TGTGCCAGCAGTTCCCTACCCTATGGCTACACCTTC CASSSLPYGYTF
TRBJ1-5 - TRBV19 - TGTGCCAGTGCCCGGACCGGGCTGGGCCAGCATTTT CASARTGLGQHF
TRBJ1-1 - TRBV11-2 - TGTGCCAGCAGCTTAACGAGAACGGTGATGAACACTGAAGCTTTCTTT CASSLTRTVMNTEAFF
TRBJ2-7 - TRBV18 - TGTGCCAGCTCAGGTCTCTCGGTGACCTACGAGCAGTACTTC CASSGLSVTYEQYF
TRBJ1-5 - TRBV6-1 few TGTGCCAGCAGGGTTTACGGTCAGCCCCAGCATTTT CASRVYGQPQHF
TRBJ1-4 - TRBV7-9 - TGTGCCAGCAGCCTCCAAACGGGGACTAATGAAAAACTGTTTTTT CASSLQTGTNEKLFF
TRBJ2-3 TRBD2 TRBV6-1 - TGTGCCAGCAGTGGCCACTCAGCGGGAGGGAGAGATACGCAGTATTTT CASSGHSAGGRDTQYF
TRBJ2-2 TRBD1 TRBV11-1 - TGTGCCAGCAGCCGAAGCTACAGGGGCGCCGGGGAGCTGTTTTTT CASSRSYRGAGELFF
TRBJ1-6 - TRBV15 - TGTGCCACCAGCAGAGATCTTGGGAGGGATTCACCCCTCCACTTT CATSRDLGRDSPLHF
TRBJ2-2 TRBD2 TRBV4-3 - TGCGCCAGCAGCCAACGCGGAGGACTAGCGACTGGCAACACCGGGGAGCTGTTTTTT CASSQRGGLATGNTGELFF
TRBJ2-7 - TRBV4-1 - TGCGCCAGCAGCCCGACCCCCGGGACTCCTGGGGGTTACGAGCAGTACTTC CASSPTPGTPGGYEQYF
TRBJ2-7 TRBD2 TRBV15 - TGTGCCACCAGCAGGTCGCGGCTAGCGGGCCCCTCCTACGAGCAGTACTTC CATSRSRLAGPSYEQYF
TRBJ2-7 TRBD2 TRBV19 - TGTGCCAGTAGCCAGAATCCTAGCGGGAACTACGAGCAGTACTTC CASSQNPSGNYEQYF
TRBJ2-2 TRBD2 TRBV5-4 - TGTGCCAGCAGCTCCAGGACTAGTGTGGTCACCGGGGAGCTGTTTTTT CASSSRTSVVTGELFF
TRBJ2-5 - TRBV14 - TGTGCCAGCAGCCAAGAGGCAGGCCAAGAGACCCAGTACTTC CASSQEAGQETQYF
TRBJ2-7 TRBD2 TRBV7-2 - TGTGCCAGCAGCGTAGGCCCCCCTAGCGGTGCCTACGAGCAGTACTTC CASSVGPPSGAYEQYF
TRBJ2-5 TRBD1 TRBV5-1 - TGCGCCAGCAGCTTGGAGACAGGGATTTCGGAGACCCAGTACTTC CASSLETGISETQYF
TRBJ2-7 - TRBV7-2 - TGTGCCAGCAGCTTAGGGATCGTCTACGAGCAGTACTTC CASSLGIVYEQYF
TRBJ2-3 - TRBV15 - TGTGCCACCAGCAGAGATGGGGCGGCCACAGATACGCAGTATTTT CATSRDGAATDTQYF
TRBJ2-7 - TRBV25-1 - TGTGCCAGCAGTGAAATGGCTAGTCGCGACGAGCAGTACTTC CASSEMASRDEQYF
TRBJ1-4 TRBD1 TRBV15 - TGTGCCACCAGCCTCGGACAGGGGACTAATGAAAAACTGTTTTTT CATSLGQGTNEKLFF
TRBJ2-1 - TRBV23-1 - TGCGCCCCCAGGAATGAGCAGTTCTTC CAPRNEQFF
TRBJ2-2 TRBD1 TRBV5-8 once TGTGCTAGCAGCTTGGGACAGGGGACCGGGGAGCTGTTTTTT CASSLGQGTGELFF
TRBJ2-1 - TRBV25-1 - TGTGCCAGCAGAGGGGGGGCGAGGAGTGAGCAGTTCTTC CASRGGARSEQFF
TRBJ2-1 TRBD2 TRBV7-3 - TGTGCCAGCAGCCCGGCCAGGACTAGCGGTTACAATGAGCAGTTCTTC CASSPARTSGYNEQFF
TRBJ1-1 - TRBV13 - TGTGCCAGCAGCTTAGCGCCTTCTGAAGCTTTCTTT CASSLAPSEAFF
TRBJ2-1 - TRBV7-7 - TGTGCCAGCAGCCCATTGGGGTGGAATAGCCATGAGCAGTTCTTC CASSPLGWNSHEQFF
TRBJ1-4 - TRBV5-6 - TGTGCCAGCAGCTTGGAGTCTGTGGGAACCAATGAAAAACTGTTTTTT CASSLESVGTNEKLFF
TRBJ2-7 - TRBV5-1 - TGCGCCAGCAGCTTGGCAGAGGTCTCCTACGAGCAGTACTTC CASSLAEVSYEQYF
TRBJ2-7 TRBD2 TRBV15 - TGTGCCACCAGCAGAGATTTAGGGACTAGTTTAGCCGAGCAGTACTTC CATSRDLGTSLAEQYF
TRBJ2-3 TRBD2 TRBV20-1 - TGCAGTGCCAGTAGCGGGATGGCGCAGTATTTT CSASSGMAQYF
TRBJ2-5 TRBD1 TRBV7-9 - TGTGCCAGCAGCCCACGGGACAGGGACCCCCAAGAGACCCAGTACTTC CASSPRDRDPQETQYF
TRBJ1-4 TRBD1 TRBV28 - TGTGCCAGCAGGGGACAGGGGGCTACTGAAAAACTGTTTTTT CASRGQGATEKLFF
TRBJ1-1 TRBD1 TRBV7-9 - TGTGCCAGCAGCCAGACAGGGGGCGCGGGAGTAAACACTGAAGCTTTCTTT CASSQTGGAGVNTEAFF
TRBJ2-1 - TRBV10-3 - TGTGCCATCAGTGGATCCAGGAGCTCCTACAATGAGCAGTTCTTC CAISGSRSSYNEQFF
TRBJ2-7 - TRBV5-1 - TGCGCCAGCAGCTTACTTGCAACCGCCTCCTACGAGCAGTACTTC CASSLLATASYEQYF
TRBJ2-7 - TRBV15 - TGTGCCACCAGCAGAGTCGGGGGAGCCTACGAGCAGTACTTC CATSRVGGAYEQYF
TRBJ2-7 - TRBV6-4 - TGTGCCAGCCCCGGGCCCGACTACTACGAGCAGTACTTC CASPGPDYYEQYF
TRBJ2-5 - TRBV2 - TGTGCCAGCAGTGATAGCGTACAAGAGACCCAGTACTTC CASSDSVQETQYF
TRBJ1-2 - TRBV28 - TGTGCCAGCAGTTCCCCTCGCCTCTATGGCTACACCTTC CASSSPRLYGYTF
TRBJ2-7 TRBD1 TRBV2 - TGTGCCAGCACCCTGGACAGGGCCACCTACGAGCAGTACTTC CASTLDRATYEQYF
TRBJ1-4 - TRBV19 - TGTGCCAGTAGTATGGCGGCCGAAAAACTGTTTTTT CASSMAAEKLFF